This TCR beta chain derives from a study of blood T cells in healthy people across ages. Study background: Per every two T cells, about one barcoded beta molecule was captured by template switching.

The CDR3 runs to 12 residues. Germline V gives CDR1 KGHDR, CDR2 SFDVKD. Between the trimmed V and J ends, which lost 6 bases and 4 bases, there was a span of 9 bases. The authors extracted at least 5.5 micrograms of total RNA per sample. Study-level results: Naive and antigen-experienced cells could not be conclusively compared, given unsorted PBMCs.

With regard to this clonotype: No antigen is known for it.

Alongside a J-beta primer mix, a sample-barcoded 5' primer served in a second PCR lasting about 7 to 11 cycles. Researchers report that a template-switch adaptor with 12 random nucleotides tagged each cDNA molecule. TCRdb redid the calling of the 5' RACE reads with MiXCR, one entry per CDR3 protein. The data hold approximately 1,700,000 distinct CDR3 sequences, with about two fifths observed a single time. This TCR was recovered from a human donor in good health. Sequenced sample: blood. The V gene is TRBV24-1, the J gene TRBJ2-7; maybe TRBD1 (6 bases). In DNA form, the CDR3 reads TGTGCCACCAGTACAGGGTCGTACGAGCAGTACTTC. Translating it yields CATSTGSYEQYF.